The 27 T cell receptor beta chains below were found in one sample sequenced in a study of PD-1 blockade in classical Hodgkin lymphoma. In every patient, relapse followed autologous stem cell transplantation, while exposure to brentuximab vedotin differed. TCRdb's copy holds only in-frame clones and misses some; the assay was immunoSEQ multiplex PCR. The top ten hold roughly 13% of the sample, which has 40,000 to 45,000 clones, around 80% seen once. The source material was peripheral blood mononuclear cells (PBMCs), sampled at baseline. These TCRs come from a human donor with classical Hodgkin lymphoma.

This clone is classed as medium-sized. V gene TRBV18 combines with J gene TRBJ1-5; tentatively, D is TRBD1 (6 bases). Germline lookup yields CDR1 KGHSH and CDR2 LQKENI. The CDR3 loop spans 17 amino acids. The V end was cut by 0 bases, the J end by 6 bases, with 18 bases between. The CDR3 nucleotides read TGTGCCAGCTCACCACCGGTAGTGGACAGTAGGTTTCAGCCCCAGCATTTT. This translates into CASSPPVVDSRFQPQHF.

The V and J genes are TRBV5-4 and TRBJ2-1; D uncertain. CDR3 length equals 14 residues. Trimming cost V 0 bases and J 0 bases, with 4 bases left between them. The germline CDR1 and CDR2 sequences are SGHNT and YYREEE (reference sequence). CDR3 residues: CASSLVNSYNEQFF. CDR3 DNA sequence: TGTGCCAGCAGCTTGGTTAACTCCTACAATGAGCAGTTCTTC.

CDR3 nucleotides: TGTGCCAGCAGCTCCGGAACTAGCGTGTACCAAGAGACCCAGTACTTC. It translates to CASSSGTSVYQETQYF. The rearrangement joins TRBV5-4 to TRBJ2-5; 7 bases are a match to TRBD2. Trimming took 3 bases from V and 0 from J; bases not matched to a gene: 8. The CDR3 totals 16 residues. Germline CDR1 and CDR2: SGHNT and YYREEE (reference sequence).

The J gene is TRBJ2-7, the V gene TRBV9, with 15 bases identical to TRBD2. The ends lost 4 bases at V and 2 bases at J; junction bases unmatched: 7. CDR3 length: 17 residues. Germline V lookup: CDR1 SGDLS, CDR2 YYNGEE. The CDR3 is CASSTRTSGGDAYEQYF. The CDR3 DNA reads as TGTGCCAGCAGCACCCGGACTAGCGGGGGGGACGCCTACGAGCAGTACTTC. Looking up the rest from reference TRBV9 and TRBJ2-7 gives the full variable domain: DSGVTQTPKHLITATGQRVTLRCSPRSGDLSVYWYQQSLDQGLQFLIQYYNGEERAKGNILERFSAQQFPDLHSELNLSSLELGDSALYFCASSTRTSGGDAYEQYFGPGTRLTVT.

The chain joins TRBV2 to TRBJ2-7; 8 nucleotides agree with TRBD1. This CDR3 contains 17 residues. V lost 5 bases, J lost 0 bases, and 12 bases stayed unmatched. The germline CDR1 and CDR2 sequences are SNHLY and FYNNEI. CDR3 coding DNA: TGTGCCAGCAGTTCGCCCATACAGGGGGGCCGCTCCTACGAGCAGTACTTC. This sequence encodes CASSSPIQGGRSYEQYF.

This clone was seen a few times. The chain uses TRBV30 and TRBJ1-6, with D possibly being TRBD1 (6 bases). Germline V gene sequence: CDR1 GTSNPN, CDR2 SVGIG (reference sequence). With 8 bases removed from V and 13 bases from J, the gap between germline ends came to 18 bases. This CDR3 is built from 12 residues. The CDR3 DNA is TGTGCCGCAGGACAGAGCCAATCGCCCCTCCACTTT. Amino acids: CAAGQSQSPLHF.

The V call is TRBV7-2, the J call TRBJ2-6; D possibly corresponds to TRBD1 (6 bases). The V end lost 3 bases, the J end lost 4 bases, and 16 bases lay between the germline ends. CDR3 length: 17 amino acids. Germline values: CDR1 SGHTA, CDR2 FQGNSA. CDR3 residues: CASSFNLLQGGANVLTF. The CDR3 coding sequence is TGTGCCAGCAGCTTCAACCTACTACAGGGAGGGGCCAACGTCCTGACTTTC.

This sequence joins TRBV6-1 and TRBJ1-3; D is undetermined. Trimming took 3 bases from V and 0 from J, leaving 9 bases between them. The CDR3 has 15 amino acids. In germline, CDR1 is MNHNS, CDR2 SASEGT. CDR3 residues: CASSEGSGSGNTIYF. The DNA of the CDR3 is TGTGCCAGCAGTGAGGGCAGTGGCTCTGGAAACACCATATATTTT.

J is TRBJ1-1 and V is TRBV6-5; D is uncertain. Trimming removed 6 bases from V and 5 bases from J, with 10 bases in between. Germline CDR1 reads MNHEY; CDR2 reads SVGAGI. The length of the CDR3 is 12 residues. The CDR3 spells CASREGETEAFF. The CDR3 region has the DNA TGTGCCAGCAGGGAGGGTGAGACTGAAGCTTTCTTT.

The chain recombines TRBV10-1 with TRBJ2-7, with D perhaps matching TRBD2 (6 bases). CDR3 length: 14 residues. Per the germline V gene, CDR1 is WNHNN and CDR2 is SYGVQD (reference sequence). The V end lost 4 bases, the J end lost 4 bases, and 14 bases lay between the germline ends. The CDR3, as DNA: TGCGCCAGCAGTGGTGGCGGGGAATTTTACGAGCAGTACTTC. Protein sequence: CASSGGGEFYEQYF.

The CDR3 nucleotides are TGTGCCAGCAGTACCTCGGGCTCACACTATGGCTACACCTTC. This sequence encodes CASSTSGSHYGYTF. The chain uses TRBV6-6 and TRBJ1-2; D is unclear. The CDR3 extends over 14 amino acids. V lost 5 bases to trimming and J lost 3 bases, with 13 bases between them. Germline-derived CDR1 and CDR2 are MNHNY and SVGAGI (reference sequence).

The CDR3 loop is CASSQDGYTGELFF. The CDR3, as DNA: TGCGCCAGCAGCCAAGATGGGTACACCGGGGAGCTGTTTTTT. The chain joins TRBV4-3 to TRBJ2-2; D ambiguous. This CDR3 has 14 residues. Germline CDR1 LGHNA, CDR2 YSLEER. The V and J ends lost 0 bases and 3 bases respectively, with 5 bases between them.

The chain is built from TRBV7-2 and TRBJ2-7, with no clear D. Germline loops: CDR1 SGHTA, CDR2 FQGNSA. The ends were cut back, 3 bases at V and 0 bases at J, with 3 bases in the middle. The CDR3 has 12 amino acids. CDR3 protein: CASSFSSYEQYF. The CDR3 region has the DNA TGTGCCAGCAGCTTTAGCTCCTACGAGCAGTACTTC.

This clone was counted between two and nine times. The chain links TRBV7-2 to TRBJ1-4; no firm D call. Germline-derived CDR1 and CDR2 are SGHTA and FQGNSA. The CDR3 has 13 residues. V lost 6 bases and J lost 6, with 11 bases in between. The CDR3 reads CASSPEWDEKLFF. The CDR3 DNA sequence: TGTGCCAGCAGTCCTGAATGGGATGAAAAACTGTTTTTT.

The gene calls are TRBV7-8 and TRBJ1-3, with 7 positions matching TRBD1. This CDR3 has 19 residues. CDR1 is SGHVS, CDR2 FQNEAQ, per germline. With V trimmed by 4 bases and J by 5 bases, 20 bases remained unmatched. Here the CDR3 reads CASSSNVHGDRVLRNTIYF. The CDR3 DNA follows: TGTGCCAGCAGCTCCAATGTACATGGGGACAGAGTTTTAAGAAACACCATATATTTT.

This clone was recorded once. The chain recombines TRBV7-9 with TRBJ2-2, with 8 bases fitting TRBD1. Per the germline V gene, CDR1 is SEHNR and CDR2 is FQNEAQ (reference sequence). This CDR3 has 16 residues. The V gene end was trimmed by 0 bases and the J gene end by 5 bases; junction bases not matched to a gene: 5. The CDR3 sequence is CASSLAETGATGELFF. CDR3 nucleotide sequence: TGTGCCAGCAGCTTAGCTGAGACAGGGGCAACCGGGGAGCTGTTTTTT.

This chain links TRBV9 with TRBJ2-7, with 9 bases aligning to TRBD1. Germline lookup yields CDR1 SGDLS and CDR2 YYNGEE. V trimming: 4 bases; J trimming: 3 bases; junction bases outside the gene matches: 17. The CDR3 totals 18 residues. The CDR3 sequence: CASSPNRGPGQGIYEQYF. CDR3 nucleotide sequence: TGTGCCAGCAGCCCCAATCGGGGGCCGGGACAGGGTATCTACGAGCAGTACTTC.

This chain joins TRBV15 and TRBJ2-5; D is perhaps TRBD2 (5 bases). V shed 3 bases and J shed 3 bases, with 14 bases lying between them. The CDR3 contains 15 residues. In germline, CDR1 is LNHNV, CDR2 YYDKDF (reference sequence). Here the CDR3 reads CATSSAEEFEETQYF. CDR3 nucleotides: TGTGCCACCAGCAGCGCGGAGGAATTCGAAGAGACCCAGTACTTC.

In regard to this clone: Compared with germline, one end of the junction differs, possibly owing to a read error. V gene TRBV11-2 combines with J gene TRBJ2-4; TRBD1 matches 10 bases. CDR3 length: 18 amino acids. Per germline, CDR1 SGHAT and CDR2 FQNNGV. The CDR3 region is CASSHTPTGGLPKNIQYF. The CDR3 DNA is TGCGCCAGCAGCCATACCCCGACAGGGGGCCTCCCCAAAAACATTCAGTACTTC. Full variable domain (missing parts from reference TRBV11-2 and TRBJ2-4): EAGVAQSPRYKIIEKRQSVAFWCNPISGHATLYWYQQILGQGPKLLIQFQNNGVVDDSQLPKDRFSAERLKGVDSTLKIQPAKLEDSAVYLCASSHTPTGGLPKNIQYFGAGTRLSVL.

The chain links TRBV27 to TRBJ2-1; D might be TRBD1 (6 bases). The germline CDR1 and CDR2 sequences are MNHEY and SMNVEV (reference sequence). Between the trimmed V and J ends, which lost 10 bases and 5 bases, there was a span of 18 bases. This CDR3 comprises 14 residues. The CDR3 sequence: CATTVTGLHNEQFF. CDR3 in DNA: TGTGCCACCACCGTGACAGGTCTTCACAATGAGCAGTTCTTC.

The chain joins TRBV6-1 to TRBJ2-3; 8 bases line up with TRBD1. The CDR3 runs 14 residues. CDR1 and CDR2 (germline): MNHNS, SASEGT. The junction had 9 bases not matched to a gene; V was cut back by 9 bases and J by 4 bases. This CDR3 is CASFPGGESDTQYF. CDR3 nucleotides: TGTGCCAGTTTTCCAGGGGGCGAGTCAGATACGCAGTATTTT.

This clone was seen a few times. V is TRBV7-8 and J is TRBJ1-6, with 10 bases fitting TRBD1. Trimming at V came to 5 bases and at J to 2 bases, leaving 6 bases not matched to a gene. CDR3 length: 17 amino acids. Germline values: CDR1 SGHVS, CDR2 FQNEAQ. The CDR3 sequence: CASSTRDRGTYNSPLHF. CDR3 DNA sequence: TGTGCCAGCAGCACACGGGACAGGGGAACCTATAATTCACCCCTCCACTTT.

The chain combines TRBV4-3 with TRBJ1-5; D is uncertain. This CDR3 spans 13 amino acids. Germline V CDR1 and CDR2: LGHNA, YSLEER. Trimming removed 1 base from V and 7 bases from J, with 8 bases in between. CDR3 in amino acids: CASSQALHQPQHF. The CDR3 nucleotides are TGCGCCAGCAGCCAAGCACTGCACCAGCCCCAGCATTTT.

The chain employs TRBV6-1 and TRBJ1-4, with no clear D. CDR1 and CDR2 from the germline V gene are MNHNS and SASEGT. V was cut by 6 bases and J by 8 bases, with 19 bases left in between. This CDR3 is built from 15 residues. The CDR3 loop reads CASRLSWEGSEKLFF. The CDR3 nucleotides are TGTGCCAGCAGATTAAGTTGGGAGGGCTCGGAAAAACTGTTTTTT.

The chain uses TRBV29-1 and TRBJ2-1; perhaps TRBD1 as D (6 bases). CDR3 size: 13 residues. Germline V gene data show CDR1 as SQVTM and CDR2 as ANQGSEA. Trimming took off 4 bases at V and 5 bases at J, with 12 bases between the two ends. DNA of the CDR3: TGCAGCGTTGCCCCATACAGGGACAATGAGCAGTTCTTC. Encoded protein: CSVAPYRDNEQFF.

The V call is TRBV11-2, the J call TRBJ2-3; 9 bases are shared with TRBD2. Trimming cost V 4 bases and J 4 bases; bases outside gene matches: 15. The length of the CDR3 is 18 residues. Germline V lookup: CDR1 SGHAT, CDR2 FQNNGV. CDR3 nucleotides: TGTGCCAGCAGCTCTCCCCAGCGGGGGGCCCGTGTTGCAGATACGCAGTATTTT. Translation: CASSSPQRGARVADTQYF. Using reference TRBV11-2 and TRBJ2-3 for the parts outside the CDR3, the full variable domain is EAGVAQSPRYKIIEKRQSVAFWCNPISGHATLYWYQQILGQGPKLLIQFQNNGVVDDSQLPKDRFSAERLKGVDSTLKIQPAKLEDSAVYLCASSSPQRGARVADTQYFGPGTRLTVL.

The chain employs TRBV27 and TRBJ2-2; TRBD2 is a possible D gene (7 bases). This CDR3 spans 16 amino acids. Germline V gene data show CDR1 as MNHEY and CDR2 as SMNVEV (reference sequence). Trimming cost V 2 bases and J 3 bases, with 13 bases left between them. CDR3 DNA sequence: TGTGCCAGCAGTTTAAGGGGGGGCGCCTACACCGGGGAGCTGTTTTTT. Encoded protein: CASSLRGGAYTGELFF.